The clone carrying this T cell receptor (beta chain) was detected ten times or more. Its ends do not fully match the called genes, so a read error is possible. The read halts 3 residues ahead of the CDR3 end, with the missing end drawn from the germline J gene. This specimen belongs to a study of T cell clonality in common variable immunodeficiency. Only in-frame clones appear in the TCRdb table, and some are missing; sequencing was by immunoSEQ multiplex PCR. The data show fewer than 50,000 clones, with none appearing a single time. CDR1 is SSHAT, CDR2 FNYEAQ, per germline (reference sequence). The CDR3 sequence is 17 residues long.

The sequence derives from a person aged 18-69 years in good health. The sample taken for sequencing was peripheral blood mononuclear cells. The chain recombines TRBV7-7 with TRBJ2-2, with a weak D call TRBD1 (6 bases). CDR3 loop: CASSLVFRTASTGELFF. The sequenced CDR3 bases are TGTGCTAGCAGCTTAGTTTTTCGGACAGCAAGCACCGGGGAG.